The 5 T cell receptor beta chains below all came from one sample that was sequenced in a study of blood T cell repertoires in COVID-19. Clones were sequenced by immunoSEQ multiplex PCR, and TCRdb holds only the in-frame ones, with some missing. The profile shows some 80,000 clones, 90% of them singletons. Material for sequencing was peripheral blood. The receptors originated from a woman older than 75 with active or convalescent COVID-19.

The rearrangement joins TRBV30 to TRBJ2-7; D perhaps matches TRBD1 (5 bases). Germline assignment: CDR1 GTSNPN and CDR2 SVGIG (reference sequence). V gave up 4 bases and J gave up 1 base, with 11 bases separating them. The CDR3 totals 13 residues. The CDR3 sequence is CAWNGYRSYEQYF. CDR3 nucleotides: TGTGCCTGGAATGGGTACAGGTCCTACGAGCAGTACTTC.

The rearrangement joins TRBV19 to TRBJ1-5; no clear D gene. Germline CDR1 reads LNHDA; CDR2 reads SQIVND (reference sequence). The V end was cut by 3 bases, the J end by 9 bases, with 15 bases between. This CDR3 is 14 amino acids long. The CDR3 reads CASSILAGEGPQHF. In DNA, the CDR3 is TGTGCCAGTAGTATTTTGGCAGGCGAAGGGCCCCAGCATTTT.

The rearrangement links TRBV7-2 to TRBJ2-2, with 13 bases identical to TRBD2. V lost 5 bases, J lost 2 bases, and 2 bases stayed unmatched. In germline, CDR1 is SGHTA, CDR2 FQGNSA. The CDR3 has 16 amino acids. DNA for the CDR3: TGTGCCAGCAGCAGACTAGCGGGGGGAAACACCGGGGAGCTGTTTTTT. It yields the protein CASSRLAGGNTGELFF.

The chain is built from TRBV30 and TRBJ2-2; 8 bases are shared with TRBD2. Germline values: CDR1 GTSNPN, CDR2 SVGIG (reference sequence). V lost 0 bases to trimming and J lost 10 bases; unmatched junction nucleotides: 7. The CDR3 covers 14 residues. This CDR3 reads CAWSVGGATTELFF. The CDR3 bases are TGTGCCTGGAGTGTCGGGGGGGCTACAACGGAGCTGTTTTTT.

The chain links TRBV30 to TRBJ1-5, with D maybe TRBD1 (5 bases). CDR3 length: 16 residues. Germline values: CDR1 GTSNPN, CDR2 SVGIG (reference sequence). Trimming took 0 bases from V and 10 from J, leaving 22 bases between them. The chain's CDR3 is CAWSVRGERRHFPQHF. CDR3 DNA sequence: TGTGCCTGGAGTGTACGGGGGGAACGACGTCATTTTCCCCAGCATTTT.